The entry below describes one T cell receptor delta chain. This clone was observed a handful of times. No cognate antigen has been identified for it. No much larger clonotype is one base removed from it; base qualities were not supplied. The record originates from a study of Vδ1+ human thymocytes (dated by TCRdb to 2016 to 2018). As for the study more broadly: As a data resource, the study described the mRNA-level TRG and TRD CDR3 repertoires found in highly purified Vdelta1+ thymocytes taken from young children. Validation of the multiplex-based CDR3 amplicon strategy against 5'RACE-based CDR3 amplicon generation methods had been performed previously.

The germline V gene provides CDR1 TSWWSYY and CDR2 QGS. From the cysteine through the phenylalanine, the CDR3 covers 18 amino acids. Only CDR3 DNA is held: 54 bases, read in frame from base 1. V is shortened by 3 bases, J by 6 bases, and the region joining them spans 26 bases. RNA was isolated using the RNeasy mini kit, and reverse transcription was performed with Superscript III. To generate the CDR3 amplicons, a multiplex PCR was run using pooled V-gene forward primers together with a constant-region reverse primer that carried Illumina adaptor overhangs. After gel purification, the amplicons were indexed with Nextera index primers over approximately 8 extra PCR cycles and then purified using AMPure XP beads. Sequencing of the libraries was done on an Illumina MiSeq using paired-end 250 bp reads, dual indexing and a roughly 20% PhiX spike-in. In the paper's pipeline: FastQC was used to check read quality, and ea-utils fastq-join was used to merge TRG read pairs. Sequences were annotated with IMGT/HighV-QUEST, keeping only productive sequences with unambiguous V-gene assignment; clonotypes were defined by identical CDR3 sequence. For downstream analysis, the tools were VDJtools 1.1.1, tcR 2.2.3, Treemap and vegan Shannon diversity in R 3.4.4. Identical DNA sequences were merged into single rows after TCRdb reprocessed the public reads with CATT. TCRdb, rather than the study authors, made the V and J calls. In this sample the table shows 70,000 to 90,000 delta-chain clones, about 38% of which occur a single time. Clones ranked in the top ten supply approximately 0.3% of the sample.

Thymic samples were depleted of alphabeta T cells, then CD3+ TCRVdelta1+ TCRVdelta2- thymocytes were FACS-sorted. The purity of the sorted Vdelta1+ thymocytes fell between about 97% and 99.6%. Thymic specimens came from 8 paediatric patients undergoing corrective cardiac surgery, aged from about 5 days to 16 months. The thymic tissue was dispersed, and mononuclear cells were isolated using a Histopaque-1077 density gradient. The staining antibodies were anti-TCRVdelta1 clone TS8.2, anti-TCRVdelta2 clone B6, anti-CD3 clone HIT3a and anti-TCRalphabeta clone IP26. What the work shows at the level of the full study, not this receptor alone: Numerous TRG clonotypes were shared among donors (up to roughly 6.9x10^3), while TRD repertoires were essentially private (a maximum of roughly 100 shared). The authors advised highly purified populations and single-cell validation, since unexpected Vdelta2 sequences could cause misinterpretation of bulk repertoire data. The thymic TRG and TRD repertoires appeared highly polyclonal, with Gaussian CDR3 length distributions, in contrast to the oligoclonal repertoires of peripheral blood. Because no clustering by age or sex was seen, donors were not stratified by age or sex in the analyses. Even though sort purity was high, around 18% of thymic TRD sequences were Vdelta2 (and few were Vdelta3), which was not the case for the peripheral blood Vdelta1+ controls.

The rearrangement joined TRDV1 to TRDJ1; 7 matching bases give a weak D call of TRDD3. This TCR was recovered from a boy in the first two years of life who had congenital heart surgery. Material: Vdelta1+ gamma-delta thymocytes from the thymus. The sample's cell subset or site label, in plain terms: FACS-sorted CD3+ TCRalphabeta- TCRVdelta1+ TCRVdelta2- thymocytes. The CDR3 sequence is CALGDSYDWGYGDHKLIF. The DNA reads TGTGCTCTTGGGGACTCCTACGACTGGGGTTATGGGGATCATAAACTCATCTTT.